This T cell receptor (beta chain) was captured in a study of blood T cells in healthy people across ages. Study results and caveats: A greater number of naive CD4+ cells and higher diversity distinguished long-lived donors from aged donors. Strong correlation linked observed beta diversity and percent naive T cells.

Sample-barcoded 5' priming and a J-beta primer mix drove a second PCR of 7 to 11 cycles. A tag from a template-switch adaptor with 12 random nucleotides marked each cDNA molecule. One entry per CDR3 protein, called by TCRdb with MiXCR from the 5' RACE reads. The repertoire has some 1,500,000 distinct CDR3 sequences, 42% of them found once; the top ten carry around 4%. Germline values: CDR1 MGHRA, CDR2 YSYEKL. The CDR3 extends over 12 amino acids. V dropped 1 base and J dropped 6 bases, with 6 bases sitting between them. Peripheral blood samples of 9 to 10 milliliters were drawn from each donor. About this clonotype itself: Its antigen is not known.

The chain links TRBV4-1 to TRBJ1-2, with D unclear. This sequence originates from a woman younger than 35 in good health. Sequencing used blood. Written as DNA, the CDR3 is TGCGCCAGCAGCCAAGGCGATAATGGCTACACCTTC. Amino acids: CASSQGDNGYTF.